The 26 T cell receptor beta chains below all came from one sample that was sequenced in a study of blood T cells in healthy people across ages. A J-beta primer mix and a sample-barcoded 5' primer were used in a second PCR of about 7 to 12 cycles. A single record per CDR3 protein comes from TCRdb applying MiXCR to the 5' RACE reads. The sample contains 890,000 or so distinct CDR3 sequences, 62% of which appear only once. The source material was blood. The receptors here all came from a man aged 25-40 years in good health.

The V call is TRBV30, the J call TRBJ2-2; D is possibly TRBD1 or TRBD2 (6 bases each). V shed 2 bases and J shed 4 bases, with 11 bases lying between them. CDR3 size: 14 residues. CDR1 is GTSNPN and CDR2 is SVGIG in the germline V gene (reference sequence). CDR3 region: CAWSLQGGTGELFF. For the CDR3, the DNA is TGTGCCTGGAGTTTACAGGGAGGCACCGGGGAGCTGTTTTTT.

This clonotype came up many times. The chain combines TRBV7-2 with TRBJ1-1; D gene uncertain. The CDR3 loop spans 12 amino acids. Germline V gives CDR1 SGHTA, CDR2 FQGNSA. Trimming left V 4 bases short and J 1 base short, with 4 bases between. This CDR3 reads CASSSPNTEAFF. CDR3 coding DNA: TGTGCCAGCAGCTCCCCGAACACTGAAGCTTTCTTT.

As DNA, the CDR3 is TGCAGTGCCTCCATAGGCCGGACAATACAAGAGACCCAGTACTTC. The encoded protein is CSASIGRTIQETQYF. The chain has TRBV20-1 and TRBJ2-5; a weak D match, TRBD1 (5 bases). The CDR3 runs to 15 residues. Per the germline V gene, CDR1 is DFQATT and CDR2 is SNEGSKA (reference sequence). V lost 6 bases and J lost 2, with 19 bases in between.

The chain uses TRBV27 and TRBJ1-1; perhaps TRBD1 as D (6 bases). Trimming removed 0 bases at V and 10 bases at J, with 12 bases between. Germline V gives CDR1 MNHEY, CDR2 SMNVEV (reference sequence). The CDR3 extends over 13 amino acids. CDR3 protein: CASSLSRGYRAFF. In DNA form, the CDR3 reads TGTGCCAGCAGTTTATCGAGGGGGTATAGAGCTTTCTTT.

This clonotype was seen a few times. The chain combines TRBV29-1 with TRBJ2-1; the D gene is possibly TRBD1 (5 bases). Trimming pared 4 bases from V and 5 bases from J, leaving 9 bases between. The germline V gene encodes CDR1 SQVTM and CDR2 ANQGSEA. This CDR3 has 12 residues. CDR3 coding DNA: TGCAGCGTTGCAGGGTCCCACAATGAGCAGTTCTTC. Protein: CSVAGSHNEQFF.

CDR3 bases: TGTGCCAGCAGCTTCGACCGCTGGGTAGGTGAGCAGTTCTTC. As protein: CASSFDRWVGEQFF. The chain combines TRBV5-4 with TRBJ2-1; D remains ambiguous. CDR1 is SGHNT, CDR2 YYREEE, per germline (reference sequence). This CDR3 is 14 amino acids long. Trimming took 2 bases from V and 9 from J, leaving 15 bases between them.

The chain carries TRBV4-2 and TRBJ2-7; TRBD2 is a possible D gene (5 bases). Germline CDR1 is LGHNA and CDR2 is YNFKEQ. This CDR3 is built from 16 residues. V shed 0 bases and J shed 3 bases, with 15 bases lying between them. CDR3 in amino acids: CASSQDGGLMGYEQYF. The CDR3 bases are TGTGCCAGCAGCCAAGATGGCGGACTGATGGGCTACGAGCAGTACTTC.

The CDR3, as DNA: TGTGCCAGCAGCGTCGCCGGGACTAGCGGAGCAGATACGCAGTATTTT. It specifies CASSVAGTSGADTQYF. This chain connects TRBV9 to TRBJ2-3; 11 bases map to TRBD2. This CDR3 contains 16 residues. J gave up 4 bases and V 2 bases, and 6 bases lay outside the gene matches. The germline V gene encodes CDR1 SGDLS and CDR2 YYNGEE.

The chain uses TRBV4-3 and TRBJ2-7; 9 bases fit TRBD1. Germline values: CDR1 LGHNA, CDR2 YSLEER. The J segment lost 3 bases and the V segment lost 4 bases, leaving 7 bases of the junction unmatched. The CDR3 has 15 amino acids. This CDR3 is CASSRQRGQGYEQYF. CDR3 coding DNA: TGCGCCAGCAGCCGCCAAAGGGGACAGGGCTACGAGCAGTACTTC.

This chain links TRBV4-3 with TRBJ1-5; D is uncertain. Germline V gene data show CDR1 as LGHNA and CDR2 as YSLEER. CDR3 length: 17 amino acids. V lost 0 bases and J 5 bases, leaving 17 bases between the germline ends. CDR3: CASSQDPGTADDQPQHF. The DNA of the CDR3 is TGCGCCAGCAGCCAAGATCCCGGAACAGCCGATGATCAGCCCCAGCATTTT.

The genes are TRBV12-3 or TRBV12-4 and TRBJ2-3; D is uncertain. With 6 bases removed from V and 4 bases from J, the gap between germline ends came to 11 bases. CDR3 length equals 13 residues. CDR3 in amino acids: CASRPVSPDTQYF. The CDR3 region has the DNA TGTGCCAGCAGACCCGTCTCGCCAGATACGCAGTATTTT.

This clonotype was counted only a few times. The chain employs TRBV25-1 and TRBJ1-4; 7 nucleotides align to TRBD1. The CDR3 covers 15 residues. The germline V gene has CDR1 MGHDK and CDR2 SYGVNS. V lost 5 bases and J lost 8; bases outside the gene matches: 11. The CDR3, as DNA: TGTGCCAGCAGTCAATCGACAGGGATTAAGGAAAAACTGTTTTTT. Its protein product is CASSQSTGIKEKLFF.

To note about this clonotype: A much more abundant neighbour one base away suggests this may be a read error. This CDR3 fails to terminate in the conserved phenylalanine or tryptophan, so it likely reflects a read error. J is TRBJ2-7 and V is TRBV5-1; 12 nucleotides agree with TRBD1. The trim removed 5 bases at V and 1 base at J, leaving 10 bases unmatched. Germline values: CDR1 SGHRS, CDR2 YFSETQ. The CDR3 is 17 amino acids. The CDR3 reads CASSQPGQGAYSYEQYL. Here the CDR3 DNA reads TGCGCCAGCAGTCAACCGGGACAGGGGGCCTATTCCTACGAGCAGTACTTG.

This rearrangement joins TRBV18 to TRBJ1-2; TRBD1 might be the D (6 bases). The germline V gene has CDR1 KGHSH and CDR2 LQKENI. This CDR3 is built from 15 residues. The V end was cut by 5 bases, the J end by 4 bases, with 17 bases between. The CDR3 sequence is CASSNGQNQGYGYTF. The CDR3 region has the DNA TGTGCCAGCTCAAACGGACAGAATCAAGGCTATGGCTACACCTTC.

The chain joins TRBV7-9 to TRBJ2-4, with 9 positions matching TRBD2. Germline CDR1 reads SEHNR; CDR2 reads FQNEAQ (reference sequence). The CDR3 covers 16 residues. J lost 5 bases, V lost 6 bases, and 11 bases had no gene match. This CDR3 reads CASRSSGGPGENIQYF. DNA for the CDR3: TGTGCCAGCAGAAGCAGCGGGGGGCCGGGGGAAAACATTCAGTACTTC.

V is TRBV4-2 and J is TRBJ2-1, with 10 bases matching TRBD2. The CDR3 totals 16 residues. The germline CDR1 and CDR2 sequences are LGHNA and YNFKEQ. The V gene end was trimmed by 4 bases and the J gene end by 1 base; junction bases not matched to a gene: 4. CDR3 nucleotides: TGTGCCAGCAGCCGCCAGCGGGGGGGTTCCTACAATGAGCAGTTCTTC. Translating it yields CASSRQRGGSYNEQFF.

Here the CDR3 reads CASSQDDRKGTQYF. For the CDR3, the DNA is TGTGCCAGCAGCCAAGATGACAGGAAGGGGACCCAGTACTTC. The V and J genes are TRBV4-2 and TRBJ2-5; D is perhaps TRBD1 (6 bases). The CDR3 consists of 14 residues. Germline values: CDR1 LGHNA, CDR2 YNFKEQ. V lost 0 bases and J 7 bases, leaving 12 bases between the germline ends.

This sequence joins TRBV27 and TRBJ2-7; D unresolved. Germline V CDR1 and CDR2: MNHEY, SMNVEV (reference sequence). The CDR3 covers 15 residues. Between the trimmed V and J ends, which lost 5 bases and 2 bases, there was a span of 16 bases. The CDR3 region has the DNA TGTGCCAGCAGTCCCTCCGGGCAGTCACCCTACGAGCAGTACTTC. This translates into CASSPSGQSPYEQYF.

This clonotype was detected only a few times. The genes are TRBV7-6 and TRBJ1-2; the match to TRBD1 covers 9 bases. Germline CDR1 SGHVS, CDR2 FNYEAQ. This CDR3 contains 13 residues. J lost 8 bases, V lost 5 bases, and 6 bases had no gene match. CDR3 nucleotide sequence: TGTGCCAGCAGCGGGGGACAGGGTGGAGGCTACACCTTC. Residues: CASSGGQGGGYTF.

The chain combines TRBV28 with TRBJ2-5; 10 bases align to TRBD2. The end of the DNA fits TRBJ2-7 better, so the J call may be wrong. Germline-derived CDR1 and CDR2 are MDHEN and SYDVKM. CDR3 length: 15 residues. The CDR3 protein is CASRLPSGGAVEQYF. CDR3 nucleotides: TGTGCCAGCAGGCTACCAAGCGGGGGGGCAGTCGAGCAGTACTTC.

The J gene is TRBJ1-5, the V gene TRBV30, with D perhaps matching TRBD1 (5 bases). CDR1 GTSNPN and CDR2 SVGIG come from the germline V gene (reference sequence). V was pared by 5 bases and J by 1 base, with 12 bases between. The CDR3 extends over 14 amino acids. As DNA, the CDR3 is TGTGCCTGGTCGGGACTTGGAAGCAATCAGCCCCAGCATTTT. It translates to CAWSGLGSNQPQHF.

This clonotype came up a few times. This chain uses TRBV10-3 with TRBJ1-2; possibly TRBD1 for D (6 bases). The length of the CDR3 is 13 residues. The V gene's germline CDR1 is ENHRY and CDR2 SYGVKD. V was cut by 10 bases and J by 8 bases, with 20 bases left in between. CDR3 bases: TGTGCCACCAACAACAGGGCCTTTAAAGGCTACACCTTC. It translates to CATNNRAFKGYTF.

The genes are TRBV6-5 and TRBJ1-2, with D unclear. Germline V gene lookup returns CDR1 MNHEY and CDR2 SVGAGI. The length of the CDR3 is 10 residues. With 6 bases removed from V and 6 bases from J, the gap between germline ends came to 5 bases. The CDR3 loop reads CASRKDGYTF. CDR3 nucleotide sequence: TGTGCCAGCAGAAAAGATGGCTACACCTTC.

This clonotype has a handful of counts. The rearrangement links TRBV4-2 to TRBJ2-4; D assignment may be TRBD1 or TRBD2 (5 bases each). Germline CDR1 LGHNA, CDR2 YNFKEQ. The CDR3 is 18 amino acids. The V and J ends lost 1 base and 2 bases respectively, with 18 bases between them. CDR3 region: CASSQVSWGMDSKNIQYF. CDR3 sequence (DNA): TGTGCCAGCAGCCAAGTGTCCTGGGGGATGGACTCCAAAAACATTCAGTACTTC.

The V gene is TRBV14, the J gene TRBJ1-6; D is undetermined. The CDR3 extends over 13 amino acids. CDR1 is SGHDN, CDR2 FVKESK, per germline. V gave up 4 bases and J gave up 10 bases, with 11 bases separating them. The CDR3 DNA reads as TGTGCCAGCAGCCCAGGTTTTGGCTCACCCCTCCACTTT. This translates into CASSPGFGSPLHF.

This clonotype was seen only a few times. The genes are TRBV24-1 and TRBJ1-5; D is possibly TRBD1 (5 bases). Deletions cut 4 bases from V and 7 bases from J, with 16 bases between. The CDR3 contains 15 residues. Germline V gives CDR1 KGHDR, CDR2 SFDVKD. The CDR3 sequence: CATSDPRRGTQPQHF. In nucleotides, the CDR3 is TGTGCCACCAGTGACCCCCGACGGGGCACACAGCCCCAGCATTTT.